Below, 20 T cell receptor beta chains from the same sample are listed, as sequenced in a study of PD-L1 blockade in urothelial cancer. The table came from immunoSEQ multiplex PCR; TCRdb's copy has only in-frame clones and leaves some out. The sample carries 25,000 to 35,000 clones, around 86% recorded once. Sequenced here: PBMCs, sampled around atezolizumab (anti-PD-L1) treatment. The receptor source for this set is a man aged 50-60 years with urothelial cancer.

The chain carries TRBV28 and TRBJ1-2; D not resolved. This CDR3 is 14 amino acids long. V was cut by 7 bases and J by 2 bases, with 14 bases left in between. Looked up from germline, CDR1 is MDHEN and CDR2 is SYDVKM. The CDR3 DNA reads TGTGCCAGCAATTCCTTAACAGTAAACTATGGCTACACCTTC. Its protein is CASNSLTVNYGYTF.

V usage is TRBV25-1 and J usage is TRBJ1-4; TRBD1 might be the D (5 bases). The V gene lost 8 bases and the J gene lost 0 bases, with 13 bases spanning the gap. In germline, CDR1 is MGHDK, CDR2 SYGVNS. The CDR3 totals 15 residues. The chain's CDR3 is CASGEEGATNEKLFF. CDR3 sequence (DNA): TGTGCCAGCGGCGAAGAAGGGGCAACTAATGAAAAACTGTTTTTT.

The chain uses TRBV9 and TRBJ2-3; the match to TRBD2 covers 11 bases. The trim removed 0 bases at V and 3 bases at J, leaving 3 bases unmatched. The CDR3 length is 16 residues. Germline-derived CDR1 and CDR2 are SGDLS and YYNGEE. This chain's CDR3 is CASSVDLAGGTDTQYF. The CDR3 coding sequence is TGTGCCAGCAGCGTAGATCTAGCGGGGGGAACAGATACGCAGTATTTT.

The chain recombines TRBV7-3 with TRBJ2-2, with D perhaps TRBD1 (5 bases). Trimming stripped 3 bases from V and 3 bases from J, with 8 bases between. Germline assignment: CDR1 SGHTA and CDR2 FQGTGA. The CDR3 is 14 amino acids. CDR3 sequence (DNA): TGTGCCAGCAGCTTGGACATCTACACCGGGGAGCTGTTTTTT. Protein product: CASSLDIYTGELFF.

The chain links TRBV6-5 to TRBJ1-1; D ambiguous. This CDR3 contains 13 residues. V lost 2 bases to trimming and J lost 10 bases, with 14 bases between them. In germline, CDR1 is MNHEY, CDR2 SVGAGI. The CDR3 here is CASSYGAKSAAFF. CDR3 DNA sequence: TGTGCCAGCAGTTACGGCGCGAAGAGCGCAGCTTTCTTT.

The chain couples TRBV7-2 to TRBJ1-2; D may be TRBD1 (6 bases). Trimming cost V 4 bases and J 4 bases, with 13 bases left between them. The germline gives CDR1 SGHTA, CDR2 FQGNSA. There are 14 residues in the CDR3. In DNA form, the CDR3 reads TGTGCCAGCAGCTCCGACAGGTCCATCTATGGCTACACCTTC. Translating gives CASSSDRSIYGYTF.

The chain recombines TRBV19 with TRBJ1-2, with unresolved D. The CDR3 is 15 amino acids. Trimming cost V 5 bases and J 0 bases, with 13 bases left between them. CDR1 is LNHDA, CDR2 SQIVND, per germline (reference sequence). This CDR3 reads CASSAGWGANYGYTF. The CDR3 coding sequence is TGTGCCAGTAGTGCGGGATGGGGAGCTAACTATGGCTACACCTTC. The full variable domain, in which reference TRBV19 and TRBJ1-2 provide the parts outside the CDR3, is DGGITQSPKYLFRKEGQNVTLSCEQNLNHDAMYWYRQDPGQGLRLIYYSQIVNDFQKGDIAEGYSVSREKKESFPLTVTSAQKNPTAFYLCASSAGWGANYGYTFGSGTRLTVV.

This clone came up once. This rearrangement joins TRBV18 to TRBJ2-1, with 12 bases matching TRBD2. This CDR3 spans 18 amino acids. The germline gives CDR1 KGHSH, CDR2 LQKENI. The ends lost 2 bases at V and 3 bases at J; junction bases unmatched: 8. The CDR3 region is CASSPAAAGLAGYNEQFF. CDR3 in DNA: TGTGCCAGCTCACCAGCGGCTGCGGGACTAGCGGGCTACAATGAGCAGTTCTTC. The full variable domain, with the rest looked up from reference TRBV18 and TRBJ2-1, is NAGVMQNPRHLVRRRGQEARLRCSPMKGHSHVYWYRQLPEEGLKFMVYLQKENIIDESGMPKERFSAEFPKEGPSILRIQQVVRGDSAAYFCASSPAAAGLAGYNEQFFGPGTRLTVL.

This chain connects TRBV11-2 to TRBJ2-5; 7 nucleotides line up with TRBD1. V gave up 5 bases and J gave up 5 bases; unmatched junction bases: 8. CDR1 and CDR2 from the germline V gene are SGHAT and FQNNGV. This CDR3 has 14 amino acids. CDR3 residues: CASSRDRVRETQYF. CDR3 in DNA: TGTGCCAGCAGCCGAGACAGGGTCCGGGAGACCCAGTACTTC. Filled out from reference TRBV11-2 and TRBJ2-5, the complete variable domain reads EAGVAQSPRYKIIEKRQSVAFWCNPISGHATLYWYQQILGQGPKLLIQFQNNGVVDDSQLPKDRFSAERLKGVDSTLKIQPAKLEDSAVYLCASSRDRVRETQYFGPGTRLLVL.

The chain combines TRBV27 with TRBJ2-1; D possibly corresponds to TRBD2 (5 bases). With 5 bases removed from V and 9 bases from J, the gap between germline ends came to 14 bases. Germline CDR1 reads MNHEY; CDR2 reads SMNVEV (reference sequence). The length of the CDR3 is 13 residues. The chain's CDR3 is CASSPLPLAEQFF. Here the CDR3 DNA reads TGTGCCAGCAGTCCCCTTCCTCTAGCTGAGCAGTTCTTC.

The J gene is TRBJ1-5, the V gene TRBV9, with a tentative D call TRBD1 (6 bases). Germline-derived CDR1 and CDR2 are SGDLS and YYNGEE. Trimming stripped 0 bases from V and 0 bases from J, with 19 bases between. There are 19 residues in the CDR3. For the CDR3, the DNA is TGTGCCAGCAGCGTAGGCCGTCCGGACAGAGACAATAGCAATCAGCCCCAGCATTTT. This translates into CASSVGRPDRDNSNQPQHF.

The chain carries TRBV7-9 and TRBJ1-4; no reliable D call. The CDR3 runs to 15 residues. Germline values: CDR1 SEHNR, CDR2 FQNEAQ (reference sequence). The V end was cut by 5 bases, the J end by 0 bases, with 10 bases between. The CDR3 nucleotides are TGTGCCAGCAGCGCGGAGAGATCAACTAATGAAAAACTGTTTTTT. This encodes CASSAERSTNEKLFF.

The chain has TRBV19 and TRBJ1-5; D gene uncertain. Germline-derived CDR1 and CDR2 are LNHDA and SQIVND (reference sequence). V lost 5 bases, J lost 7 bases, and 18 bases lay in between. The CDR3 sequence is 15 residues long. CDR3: CASSRTLGGEQPQHF. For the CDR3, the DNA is TGTGCCAGTAGTCGAACGTTGGGAGGCGAGCAGCCCCAGCATTTT. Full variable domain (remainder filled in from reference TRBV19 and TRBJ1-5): DGGITQSPKYLFRKEGQNVTLSCEQNLNHDAMYWYRQDPGQGLRLIYYSQIVNDFQKGDIAEGYSVSREKKESFPLTVTSAQKNPTAFYLCASSRTLGGEQPQHFGDGTRLSIL.

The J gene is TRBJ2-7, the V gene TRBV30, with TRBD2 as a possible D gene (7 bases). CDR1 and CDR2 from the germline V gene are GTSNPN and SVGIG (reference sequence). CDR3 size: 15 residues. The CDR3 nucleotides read TGTGCTGCGAAAACAGGGAGGGAACATGCCCACGAGCAGTACTTC. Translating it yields CAAKTGREHAHEQYF.

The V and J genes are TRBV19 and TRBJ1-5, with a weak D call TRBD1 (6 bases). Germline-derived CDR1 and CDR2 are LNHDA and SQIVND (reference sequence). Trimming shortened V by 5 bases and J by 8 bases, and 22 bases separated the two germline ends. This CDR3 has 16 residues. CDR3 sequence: CASSLPGQQGGEPQHF. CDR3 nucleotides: TGTGCCAGTAGTCTCCCAGGCCAACAGGGAGGGGAGCCCCAGCATTTT. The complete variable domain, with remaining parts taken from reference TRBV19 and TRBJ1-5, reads DGGITQSPKYLFRKEGQNVTLSCEQNLNHDAMYWYRQDPGQGLRLIYYSQIVNDFQKGDIAEGYSVSREKKESFPLTVTSAQKNPTAFYLCASSLPGQQGGEPQHFGDGTRLSIL.

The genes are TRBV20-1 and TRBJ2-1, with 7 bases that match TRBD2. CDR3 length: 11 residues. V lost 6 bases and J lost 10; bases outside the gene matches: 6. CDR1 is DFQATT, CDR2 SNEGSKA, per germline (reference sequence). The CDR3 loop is CSATTLAEQFF. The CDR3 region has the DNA TGCAGTGCGACGACACTAGCGGAGCAGTTCTTC.

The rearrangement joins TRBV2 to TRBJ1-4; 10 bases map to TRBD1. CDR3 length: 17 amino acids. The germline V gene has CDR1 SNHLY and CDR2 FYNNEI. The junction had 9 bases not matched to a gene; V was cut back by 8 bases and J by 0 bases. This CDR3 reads CASSGQGTFATNEKLFF. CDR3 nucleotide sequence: TGTGCCAGCTCGGGACAGGGGACTTTCGCAACTAATGAAAAACTGTTTTTT.

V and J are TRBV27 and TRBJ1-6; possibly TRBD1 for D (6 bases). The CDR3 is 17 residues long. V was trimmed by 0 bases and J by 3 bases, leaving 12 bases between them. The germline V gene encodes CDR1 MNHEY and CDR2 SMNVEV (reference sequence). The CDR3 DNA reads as TGTGCCAGCAGTTTATCGCGAAACAGGGACTATAATTCACCCCTCCACTTT. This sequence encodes CASSLSRNRDYNSPLHF.

The CDR3 region is CATELGENTEAFF. CDR3 sequence (DNA): TGTGCCACAGAGCTGGGAGAGAACACTGAAGCTTTCTTT. V gene TRBV10-3 combines with J gene TRBJ1-1; D remains unclear. Germline CDR1 is ENHRY and CDR2 is SYGVKD. With 10 bases removed from V and 1 base from J, the gap between germline ends came to 13 bases. This CDR3 is 13 amino acids long.

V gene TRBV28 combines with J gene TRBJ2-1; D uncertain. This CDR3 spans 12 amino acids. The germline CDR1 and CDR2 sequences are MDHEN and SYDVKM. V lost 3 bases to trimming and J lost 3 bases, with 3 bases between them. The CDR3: CASSFIYNEQFF. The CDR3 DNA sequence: TGTGCCAGCAGTTTTATCTACAATGAGCAGTTCTTC. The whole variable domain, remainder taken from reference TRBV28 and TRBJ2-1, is DVKVTQSSRYLVKRTGEKVFLECVQDMDHENMFWYRQDPGLGLRLIYFSYDVKMKEKGDIPEGYSVSREKKERFSLILESASTNQTSMYLCASSFIYNEQFFGPGTRLTVL.